These T cell receptor beta chains were read from a single sample in a study of shared clonotypes between healthy human individuals. Profiling relied on immunoSEQ multiplex PCR, and the TCRdb table lists in-frame clones only, not all of them. The sample lists about 490,000 clones; more than 65% were seen once. The sequenced material came from PBMCs. These receptors were collected from a middle-aged woman in good health. Some clones in this sample may be carry-over from other donors' samples. CDR3s include the opening cysteine and the closing phenylalanine or tryptophan. Fields, in order: V gene, J gene, D gene, clone size, CDR3 protein, CDR3 DNA. The D gene is left open where the match is weak. Clone size, where shown, is once, few, many, or a class for clones that have expanded.

v_call: TRBV11-2
j_call: TRBJ1-1
d_call: TRBD1
clone_size: .
cdr3_aa: CASSLNPGGIATEAFF
cdr3_nt: TGTGCCAGCAGCTTGAACCCAGGGGGCATAGCGACTGAAGCTTTCTTT

v_call: TRBV7-3
j_call: TRBJ2-2
d_call: TRBD2
clone_size: .
cdr3_aa: CASSMTSGIGHTGELFF
cdr3_nt: TGTGCCAGCAGCATGACTAGCGGGATTGGGCACACCGGGGAGCTGTTTTTT

v_call: TRBV6-1
j_call: TRBJ2-2
d_call: TRBD1
clone_size: .
cdr3_aa: CASSWDRSTGELFF
cdr3_nt: TGTGCCAGCAGCTGGGACAGGAGCACCGGGGAGCTGTTTTTT

v_call: TRBV4-1
j_call: TRBJ1-3
d_call: .
clone_size: .
cdr3_aa: CASSQDFVLGTKNGNTIYF
cdr3_nt: TGCGCCAGCAGCCAAGATTTTGTGCTGGGCACCAAGAATGGAAACACCATATATTTT

v_call: TRBV6-4
j_call: TRBJ2-1
d_call: TRBD2
clone_size: .
cdr3_aa: CASSDPGTSGTYNEQFF
cdr3_nt: TGTGCCAGCAGTGACCCCGGGACTAGCGGAACCTACAATGAGCAGTTCTTC

v_call: TRBV7-2
j_call: TRBJ1-5
d_call: TRBD1
clone_size: .
cdr3_aa: CASSPTGVRQPQHF
cdr3_nt: TGTGCCAGCAGCCCTACAGGGGTGAGGCAGCCCCAGCATTTT

v_call: TRBV19
j_call: TRBJ2-1
d_call: TRBD2
clone_size: .
cdr3_aa: CASSKGTSEGVSEQFF
cdr3_nt: TGTGCCAGTAGTAAAGGGACTAGCGAGGGGGTTAGTGAGCAGTTCTTC

v_call: TRBV28
j_call: TRBJ2-7
d_call: TRBD2
clone_size: .
cdr3_aa: CASSLFGSRGTSGIHEQYF
cdr3_nt: TGTGCCAGCAGTTTATTTGGCAGTCGGGGGACTAGCGGGATCCACGAGCAGTACTTC

v_call: TRBV28
j_call: TRBJ2-7
d_call: .
clone_size: .
cdr3_aa: CASSVHGGLRNEQYF
cdr3_nt: TGTGCCAGCAGCGTCCACGGGGGGCTTAGGAACGAGCAGTACTTC

v_call: TRBV7-7
j_call: TRBJ2-1
d_call: TRBD2
clone_size: .
cdr3_aa: CASSQIIAGEQFF
cdr3_nt: TGTGCTAGCAGCCAAATAATAGCGGGAGAGCAGTTCTTC

v_call: TRBV18
j_call: TRBJ1-5
d_call: .
clone_size: once
cdr3_aa: CASSSTQGLSNQPQHF
cdr3_nt: TGTGCCAGCTCTTCGACGCAGGGGTTAAGCAATCAGCCCCAGCATTTT

v_call: TRBV10-3
j_call: TRBJ1-5
d_call: .
clone_size: once
cdr3_aa: CAILRAQHF
cdr3_nt: TGTGCCATCCTTCGAGCCCAGCATTTT

v_call: TRBV10-3
j_call: TRBJ1-2
d_call: TRBD1
clone_size: .
cdr3_aa: CAISGGTGHTARTF
cdr3_nt: TGTGCCATCAGTGGGGGGACAGGCCATACCGCCCGCACCTTC

v_call: TRBV6-1
j_call: TRBJ2-7
d_call: TRBD2
clone_size: .
cdr3_aa: CASSEGLAGGYEQYF
cdr3_nt: TGTGCCAGCAGTGAAGGCCTTGCGGGAGGCTACGAGCAGTACTTC

v_call: TRBV7-8
j_call: TRBJ2-3
d_call: .
clone_size: .
cdr3_aa: CASSQPGSQPSTDTQYF
cdr3_nt: TGTGCCAGCAGCCAACCTGGGAGCCAACCGAGCACAGATACGCAGTATTTT

v_call: TRBV2
j_call: TRBJ2-7
d_call: .
clone_size: .
cdr3_aa: CASSDALATYEQYF
cdr3_nt: TGTGCCAGCAGTGACGCTCTGGCCACCTACGAGCAGTACTTC

v_call: TRBV18
j_call: TRBJ2-2
d_call: TRBD2
clone_size: once
cdr3_aa: CASSPDLAGANTGELFF
cdr3_nt: TGTGCCAGCTCACCAGATCTAGCGGGAGCGAACACCGGGGAGCTGTTTTTT

v_call: TRBV30
j_call: TRBJ2-2
d_call: .
clone_size: .
cdr3_aa: CAWRRSNTGELFF
cdr3_nt: TGTGCCTGGAGGAGAAGCAACACCGGGGAGCTGTTTTTT

v_call: TRBV21-1
j_call: TRBJ1-2
d_call: .
clone_size: .
cdr3_aa: CASSKWGGASYGYTF
cdr3_nt: TGTGCCAGCAGCAAATGGGGAGGGGCGAGCTATGGCTACACCTTC

v_call: TRBV30
j_call: TRBJ1-5
d_call: .
clone_size: .
cdr3_aa: CAWGDGVSQPQHF
cdr3_nt: TGTGCCTGGGGCGACGGGGTCAGTCAGCCCCAGCATTTT

v_call: TRBV7-2
j_call: TRBJ1-2
d_call: .
clone_size: .
cdr3_aa: CASSLVSGARYGYTF
cdr3_nt: TGTGCCAGCAGCTTAGTGAGCGGGGCGCGTTATGGCTACACCTTC

v_call: TRBV7-9
j_call: TRBJ2-3
d_call: TRBD2
clone_size: .
cdr3_aa: CASSSGLAESTDTQYF
cdr3_nt: TGTGCCAGCAGCTCGGGACTAGCCGAAAGCACAGATACGCAGTATTTT

v_call: TRBV7-9
j_call: TRBJ2-3
d_call: .
clone_size: many
cdr3_aa: CASMGSTDTQYF
cdr3_nt: TGTGCCAGCATGGGGAGCACAGATACGCAGTATTTT

v_call: TRBV4-1
j_call: TRBJ2-7
d_call: .
clone_size: .
cdr3_aa: CASSQEPLRGNLYEQYF
cdr3_nt: TGCGCCAGCAGCCAAGAACCGTTACGGGGGAATCTATACGAGCAGTACTTC

v_call: TRBV29-1
j_call: TRBJ1-1
d_call: .
clone_size: .
cdr3_aa: CSAKQGNTEAFF
cdr3_nt: TGCAGCGCCAAACAGGGTAACACTGAAGCTTTCTTT

v_call: TRBV28
j_call: TRBJ1-1
d_call: .
clone_size: .
cdr3_aa: CASSLPDTEAFF
cdr3_nt: TGTGCCAGCAGTTTACCAGACACTGAAGCTTTCTTT

v_call: TRBV28
j_call: TRBJ1-1
d_call: .
clone_size: .
cdr3_aa: CASSFPLPTRGEAFF
cdr3_nt: TGTGCCAGCAGTTTCCCTCTACCCACCCGAGGTGAAGCTTTCTTT

v_call: TRBV7-9
j_call: TRBJ2-5
d_call: TRBD2
clone_size: .
cdr3_aa: CASSLGRAIRLQETQYF
cdr3_nt: TGTGCCAGCAGCCTCGGGAGGGCCATCCGGCTACAAGAGACCCAGTACTTC

v_call: TRBV11-2
j_call: TRBJ2-7
d_call: TRBD1
clone_size: once
cdr3_aa: CASGPGTGGYEQYF
cdr3_nt: TGTGCCAGCGGCCCCGGGACAGGGGGCTACGAGCAGTACTTC

v_call: TRBV30
j_call: TRBJ2-2
d_call: TRBD2
clone_size: .
cdr3_aa: CAWSPSMRGDTGELFF
cdr3_nt: TGTGCCTGGAGTCCATCTATGCGGGGGGACACCGGGGAGCTGTTTTTT

v_call: TRBV2
j_call: TRBJ2-3
d_call: TRBD2
clone_size: .
cdr3_aa: CASISGLAGGGDTQYF
cdr3_nt: TGTGCCAGCATTTCGGGACTAGCGGGAGGAGGAGATACGCAGTATTTT

v_call: TRBV20-1
j_call: TRBJ2-7
d_call: .
clone_size: .
cdr3_aa: CSAQGSYEQYF
cdr3_nt: TGCAGTGCTCAAGGCTCGTACGAGCAGTACTTC

v_call: TRBV19
j_call: TRBJ2-3
d_call: .
clone_size: .
cdr3_aa: CASSIGGFSTDTQYF
cdr3_nt: TGTGCCAGTAGTATCGGAGGATTTAGCACAGATACGCAGTATTTT